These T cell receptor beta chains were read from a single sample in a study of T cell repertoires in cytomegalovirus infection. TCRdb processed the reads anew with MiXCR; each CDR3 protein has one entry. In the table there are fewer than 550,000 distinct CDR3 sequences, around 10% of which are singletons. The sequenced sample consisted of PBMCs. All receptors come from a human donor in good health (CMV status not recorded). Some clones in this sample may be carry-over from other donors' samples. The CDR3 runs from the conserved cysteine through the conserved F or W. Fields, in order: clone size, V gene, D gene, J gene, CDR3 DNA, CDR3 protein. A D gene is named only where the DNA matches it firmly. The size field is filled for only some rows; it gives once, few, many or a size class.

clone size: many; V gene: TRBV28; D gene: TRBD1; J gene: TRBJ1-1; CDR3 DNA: TGTGCCAGCAGGGGACAGGGGGAATGGCCTGAAGCTTTCTTT; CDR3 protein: CASRGQGEWPEAFF
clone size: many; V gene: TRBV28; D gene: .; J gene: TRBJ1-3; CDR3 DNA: TGTGCCAGCACCTCGGGGGGCTCTGGAAACACCATATATTTT; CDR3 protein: CASTSGGSGNTIYF
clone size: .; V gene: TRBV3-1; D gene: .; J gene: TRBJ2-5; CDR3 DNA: TGTGCCAGCAGCCAGCCTCCCGGGGCCCAGTACTTC; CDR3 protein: CASSQPPGAQYF
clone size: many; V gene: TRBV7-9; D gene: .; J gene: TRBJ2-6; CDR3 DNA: TGTGCCGGGAAGTCCAACTCTGGGGCCAACGTCCTGACTTTC; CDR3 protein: CAGKSNSGANVLTF
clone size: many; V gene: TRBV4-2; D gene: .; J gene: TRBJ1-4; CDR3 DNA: TGTGCCAGCAGCCAAGTAGGTGAAAAACTGTTTTTT; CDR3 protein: CASSQVGEKLFF
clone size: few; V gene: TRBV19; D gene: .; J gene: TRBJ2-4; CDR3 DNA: TGTGCCAGTAGTATAACGGACAAAAACATTCAGTACTTC; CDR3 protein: CASSITDKNIQYF
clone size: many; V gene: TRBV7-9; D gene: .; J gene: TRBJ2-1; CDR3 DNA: TGTGCCAGCAGCCGCGACAGCTCGAACCAAGAGCAGTTCTTC; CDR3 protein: CASSRDSSNQEQFF
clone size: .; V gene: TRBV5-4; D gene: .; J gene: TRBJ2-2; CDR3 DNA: TGTGCCAGCAGCTTGCTTGACGGGGGGAACACCGGGGAGCTGTTTTTT; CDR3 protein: CASSLLDGGNTGELFF
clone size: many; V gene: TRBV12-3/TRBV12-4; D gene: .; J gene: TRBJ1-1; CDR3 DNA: TGTGCCAGCAGTTCTGGGGGTAAGGGGGTCGACACTGAAGCTTTCTTT; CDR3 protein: CASSSGGKGVDTEAFF
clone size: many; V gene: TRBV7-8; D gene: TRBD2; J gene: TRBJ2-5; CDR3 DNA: TGTGCCAGCAGCCCCAGACTAGCGGGGGGGCGGGAGGAAGAGACCCAGTACTTC; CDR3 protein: CASSPRLAGGREEETQYF
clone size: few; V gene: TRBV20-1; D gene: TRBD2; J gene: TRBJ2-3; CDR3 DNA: TGCAGTGCTAGAGGAGTAGGTGGGACTAGCGGGAGTGCAGATACGCAGTATTTT; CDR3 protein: CSARGVGGTSGSADTQYF
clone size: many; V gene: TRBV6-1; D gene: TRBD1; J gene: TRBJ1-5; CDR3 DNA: TGTGCCAGCAGTGACTCCCGGGACAGTCTCAATCAGCCCCAGCATTTT; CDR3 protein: CASSDSRDSLNQPQHF
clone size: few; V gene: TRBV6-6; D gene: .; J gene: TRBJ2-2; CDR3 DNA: TGTGCCAGCAGTCAATCGATCAGGGGCCCGGCCGGGGAGCTGTTTTTT; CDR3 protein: CASSQSIRGPAGELFF
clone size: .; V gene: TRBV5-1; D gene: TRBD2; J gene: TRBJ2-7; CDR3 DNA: TGCGCCAGCAGCTTGGCCATAGGACTAGCGGACTCCTACGAGCAGTACTTC; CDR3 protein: CASSLAIGLADSYEQYF
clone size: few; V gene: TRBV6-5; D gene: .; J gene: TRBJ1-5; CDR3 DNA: TGTGCCAGCAGTTACGATCGGGATCAGCCCCAGCATTTT; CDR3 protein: CASSYDRDQPQHF
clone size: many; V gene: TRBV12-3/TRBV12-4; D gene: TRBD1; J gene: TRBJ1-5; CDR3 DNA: TGTGCCAGCAGTTTAGGGACAGGGGGAAGTAATCAGCCCCAGCATTTT; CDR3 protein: CASSLGTGGSNQPQHF
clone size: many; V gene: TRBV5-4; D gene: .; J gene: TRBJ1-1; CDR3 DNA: TGTGCCAGCAGCTCGGGCGGCGTCAGGGGAGGGAGCGGCACTGAAGCTTTCTTT; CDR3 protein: CASSSGGVRGGSGTEAFF
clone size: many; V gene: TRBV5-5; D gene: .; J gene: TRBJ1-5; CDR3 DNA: TGTGCCAGCAGCTTACAGCCAAGCAATCAGCCCCAGCATTTT; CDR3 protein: CASSLQPSNQPQHF
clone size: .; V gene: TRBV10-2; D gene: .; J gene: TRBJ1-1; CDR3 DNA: TGCGCCAGCGGGGGCGGTTATCGCGGTGAAGCTTTCTTT; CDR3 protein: CASGGGYRGEAFF
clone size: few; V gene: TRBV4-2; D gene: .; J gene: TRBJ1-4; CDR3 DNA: TGTGCCAGCAGCCAAGATCCGGGAGGGGAAAAACTGTTTTTT; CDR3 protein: CASSQDPGGEKLFF
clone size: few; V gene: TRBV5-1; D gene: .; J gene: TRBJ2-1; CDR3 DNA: TGCGCCAGCAGCTTGGGAGACAGATTTCGGCTACGGGAGCAGTTCTTC; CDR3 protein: CASSLGDRFRLREQFF
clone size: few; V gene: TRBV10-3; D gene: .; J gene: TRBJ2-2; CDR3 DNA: TGTGCCATCAGTGAGGGGGCGGCCAACGGGGAGCTGTTTTTT; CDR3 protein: CAISEGAANGELFF
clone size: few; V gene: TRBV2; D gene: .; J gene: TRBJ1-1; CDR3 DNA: TGTGCCAGCAACGAAGCGAATAACTTTGGAATCGAAGCTTTCTTT; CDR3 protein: CASNEANNFGIEAFF
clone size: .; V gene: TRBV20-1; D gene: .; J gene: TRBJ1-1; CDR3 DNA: TGCAGTGTCGGGCGGGGGTTGAGGGGTGGGACTGAAGCTTTCTTT; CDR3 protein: CSVGRGLRGGTEAFF
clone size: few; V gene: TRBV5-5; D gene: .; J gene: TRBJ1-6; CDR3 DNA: TGTGCCAGCAGCTTGGAGGCAGGGTATTCACCCCTCCACTTT; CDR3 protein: CASSLEAGYSPLHF
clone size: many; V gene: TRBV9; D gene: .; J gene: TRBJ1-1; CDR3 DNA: TGTGCCAGCAGCGTAGGAAACAGCCACACTGAAGCTTTCTTT; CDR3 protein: CASSVGNSHTEAFF
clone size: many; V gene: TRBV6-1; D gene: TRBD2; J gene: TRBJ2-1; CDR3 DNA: TGTGCCAGCAGTGTTCTAGCGGGAGGACCCTACCTAGGGGATGAGCAGTTCTTC; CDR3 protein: CASSVLAGGPYLGDEQFF
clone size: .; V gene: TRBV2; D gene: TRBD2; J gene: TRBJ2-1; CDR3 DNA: TGTGCCAGCCGAGCTAGCGGGAGGTCCTACAATGAGCAGTTCTTC; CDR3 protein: CASRASGRSYNEQFF
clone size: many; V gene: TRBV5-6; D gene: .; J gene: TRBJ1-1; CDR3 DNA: TGTGCCAGCAGCCAGATGGGGATGGTGAACACTGAAGCTTTCTTT; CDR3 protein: CASSQMGMVNTEAFF
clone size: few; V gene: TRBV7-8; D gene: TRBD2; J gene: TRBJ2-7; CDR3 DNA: TGTGCCAGCAGCCGAAAGGCTCTAGCGGGAGTCACCGAGCAGTACTTC; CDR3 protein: CASSRKALAGVTEQYF
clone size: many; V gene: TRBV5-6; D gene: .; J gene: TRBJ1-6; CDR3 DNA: TGTGCCAGCAGCTCGCCTTGGGGCTCCTATAATTCACCCCTCCACTTT; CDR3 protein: CASSSPWGSYNSPLHF
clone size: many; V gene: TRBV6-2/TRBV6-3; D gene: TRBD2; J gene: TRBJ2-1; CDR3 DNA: TGTGCCAGCAGTTACCTACTAGCGGGGTTCTCCTACAATGAGCAGTTCTTC; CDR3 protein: CASSYLLAGFSYNEQFF
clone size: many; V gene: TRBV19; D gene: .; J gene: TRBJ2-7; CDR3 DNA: TGTGCCAGTAGTATGGGTCCAGGGACCTACGAGCAGTACTTC; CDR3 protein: CASSMGPGTYEQYF
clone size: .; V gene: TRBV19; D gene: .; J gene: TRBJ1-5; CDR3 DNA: TGTGCCAGTAGTATAGATCGTGGGGTGCGTGGTCAGCCCCAGCATTTT; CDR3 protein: CASSIDRGVRGQPQHF
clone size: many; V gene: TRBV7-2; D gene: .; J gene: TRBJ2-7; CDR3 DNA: TGTGCCAGCAGCTACCCGGTCGGACGGGCCCGCTCCTACGAGCAGTACTTC; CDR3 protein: CASSYPVGRARSYEQYF
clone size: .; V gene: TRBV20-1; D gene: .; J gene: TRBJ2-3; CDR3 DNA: TGCAGTGCACAACGAGGGCGGCGCACAGATACGCAGTATTTT; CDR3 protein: CSAQRGRRTDTQYF
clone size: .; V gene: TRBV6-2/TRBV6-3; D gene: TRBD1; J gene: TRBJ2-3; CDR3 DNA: TGTGCCAGCAGCCCCACGACAGGGACCCGTTACACGCAGAATTTT; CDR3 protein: CASSPTTGTRYTQNF
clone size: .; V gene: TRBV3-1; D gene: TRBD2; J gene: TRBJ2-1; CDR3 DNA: TGTGCCAGCAGCGATTGGACTAGCGGGGGAAATGAGCAGTTCTTC; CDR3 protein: CASSDWTSGGNEQFF
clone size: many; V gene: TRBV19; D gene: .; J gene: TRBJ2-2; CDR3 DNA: TGTGCCAGTAGCAGGGGTTCAACGAACACCGGGGAGCTGTTTTTT; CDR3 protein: CASSRGSTNTGELFF
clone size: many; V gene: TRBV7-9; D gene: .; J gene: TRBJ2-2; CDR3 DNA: TGTGCTATCGAAGCAGCCCAAATCGGGGAGCTGTTTTTT; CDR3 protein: CAIEAAQIGELFF
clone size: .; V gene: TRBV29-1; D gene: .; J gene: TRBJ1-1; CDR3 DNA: TGCAGCGTCCGAGAACAGGGCTTTGAAGCTTTCTTT; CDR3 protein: CSVREQGFEAFF
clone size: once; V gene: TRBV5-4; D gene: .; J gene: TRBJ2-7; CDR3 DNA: TGTGCCAGCAGCGACTTTACTAGGAACGAGCAGTACTTC; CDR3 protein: CASSDFTRNEQYF
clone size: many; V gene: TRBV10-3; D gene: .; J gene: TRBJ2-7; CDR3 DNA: TGTGCCATCAAACCACAAGAGATCTACGAGCAGTACTTC; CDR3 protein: CAIKPQEIYEQYF
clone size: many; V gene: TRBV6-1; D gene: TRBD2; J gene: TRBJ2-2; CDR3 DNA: TGTGCCAGCAGTGAAGGAAGTAGCGGGGGAGGCACCGGGGAGCTGTTTTTT; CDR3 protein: CASSEGSSGGGTGELFF
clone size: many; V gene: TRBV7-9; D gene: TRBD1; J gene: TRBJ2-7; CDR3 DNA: TGTGCCAGCAGCGGAGACAGGGTCTACGAGCAGTACTTC; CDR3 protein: CASSGDRVYEQYF
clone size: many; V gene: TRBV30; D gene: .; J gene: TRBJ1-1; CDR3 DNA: TGTGCCTGGAGTGTATACGATGAAACTGAAGCTTTCTTT; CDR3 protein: CAWSVYDETEAFF
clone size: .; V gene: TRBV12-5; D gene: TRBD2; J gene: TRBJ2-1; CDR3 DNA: TGTGCTAGTGGTCCTGGAGTAGCGGGAGACAATGAGCAGTTCTTC; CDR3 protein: CASGPGVAGDNEQFF
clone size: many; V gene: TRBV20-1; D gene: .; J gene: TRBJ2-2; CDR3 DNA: TGCAGTGCTAGTGTGGGGCCCAGCACCGGGGAGCTGTTTTTT; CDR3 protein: CSASVGPSTGELFF
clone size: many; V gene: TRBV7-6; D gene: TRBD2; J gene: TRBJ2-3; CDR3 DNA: TGTGCCAGCAGCCGCGGGAGGGGAGCTAGCACAGATACGCAGTATTTT; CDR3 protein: CASSRGRGASTDTQYF
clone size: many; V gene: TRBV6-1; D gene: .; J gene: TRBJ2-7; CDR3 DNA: TGTGCCAGCAGTGAAGGTGCCGGGACCTACGAGCAGTACTTC; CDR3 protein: CASSEGAGTYEQYF
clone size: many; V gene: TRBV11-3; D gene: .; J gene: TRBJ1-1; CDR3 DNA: TGTGCCAGCAGCGGGGGTCCACAGGGTGAAGCTTTCTTT; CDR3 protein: CASSGGPQGEAFF
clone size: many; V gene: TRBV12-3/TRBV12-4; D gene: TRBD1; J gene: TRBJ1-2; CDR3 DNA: TGTGCCAGCAGTTGGGGAGGGGGCGCAAAGTATGGCTACACCTTC; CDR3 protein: CASSWGGGAKYGYTF
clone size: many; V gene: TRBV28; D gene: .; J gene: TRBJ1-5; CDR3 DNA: TGTGCCAGCAGATCTCTTCCGGGCCCCGCGGGCAATCAGCCCCAGCATTTT; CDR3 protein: CASRSLPGPAGNQPQHF
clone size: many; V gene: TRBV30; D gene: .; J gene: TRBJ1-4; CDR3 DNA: TGTGCCTGGAGTCCGCAGGACCTTCGCGAAAAACTGTTTTTT; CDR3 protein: CAWSPQDLREKLFF
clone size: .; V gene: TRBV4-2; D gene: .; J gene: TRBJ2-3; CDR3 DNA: TGTGCCAGCAGCCAAGCCTTCAGGGGCGGGGGAACAGATACGCAGTATTTT; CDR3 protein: CASSQAFRGGGTDTQYF
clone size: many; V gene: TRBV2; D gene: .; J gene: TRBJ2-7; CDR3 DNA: TGTGCCAGCACGCGGCGGCAAGAGAGCTCCTACGAGCAGTACTTC; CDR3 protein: CASTRRQESSYEQYF
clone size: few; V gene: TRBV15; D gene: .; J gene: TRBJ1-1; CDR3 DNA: TGTGCCACCAGCAGAGCAGAGGACAGTCCTTTTAACACTGAAGCTTTCTTT; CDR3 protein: CATSRAEDSPFNTEAFF
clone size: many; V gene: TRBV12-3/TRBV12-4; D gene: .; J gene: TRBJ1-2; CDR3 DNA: TGTGCCAGCAGCTCTCCGGGAACCCTAGGCTACACCTTC; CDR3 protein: CASSSPGTLGYTF
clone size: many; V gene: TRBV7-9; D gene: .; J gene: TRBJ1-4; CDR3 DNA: TGTGCCAGCAGCTTAGGGTTCGGCAGGTCGTCAACTAATGAAAAACTGTTTTTT; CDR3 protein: CASSLGFGRSSTNEKLFF
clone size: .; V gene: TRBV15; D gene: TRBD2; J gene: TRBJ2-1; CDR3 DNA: TGTGCCACCAGCGCCCGAGCGGGAGGGTCCTACAATGAGCAGTTCTTC; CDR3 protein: CATSARAGGSYNEQFF